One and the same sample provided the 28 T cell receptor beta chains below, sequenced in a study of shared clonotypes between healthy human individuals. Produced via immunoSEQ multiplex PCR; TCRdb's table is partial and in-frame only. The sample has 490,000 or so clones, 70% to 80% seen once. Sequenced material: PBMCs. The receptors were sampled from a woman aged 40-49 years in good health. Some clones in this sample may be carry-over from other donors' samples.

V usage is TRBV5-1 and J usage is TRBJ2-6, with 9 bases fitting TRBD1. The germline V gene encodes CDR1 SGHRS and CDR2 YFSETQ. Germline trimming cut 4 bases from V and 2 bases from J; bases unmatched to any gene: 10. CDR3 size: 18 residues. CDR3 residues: CASSEGTGSAPGANVLTF. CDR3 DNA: TGCGCCAGCAGCGAGGGGACAGGGAGCGCCCCTGGGGCCAACGTCCTGACTTTC.

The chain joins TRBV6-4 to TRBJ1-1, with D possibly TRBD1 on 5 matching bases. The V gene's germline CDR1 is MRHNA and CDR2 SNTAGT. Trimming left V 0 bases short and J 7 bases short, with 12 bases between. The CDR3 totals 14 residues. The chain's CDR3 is CASSDSSGSGEAFF. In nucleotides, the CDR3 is TGTGCCAGCAGTGACTCCTCAGGGAGCGGTGAAGCTTTCTTT.

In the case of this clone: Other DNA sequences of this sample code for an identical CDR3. The CDR3 is CASSQDQGFQETQYF. As DNA, the CDR3 is TGCGCCAGCAGCCAAGATCAGGGGTTCCAAGAGACCCAGTACTTC. The V and J genes are TRBV4-3 and TRBJ2-5; D may be TRBD1 (6 bases). The CDR3 runs to 15 residues. In germline, CDR1 is LGHNA, CDR2 YSLEER. V shed 0 bases and J shed 1 base, with 9 bases lying between them.

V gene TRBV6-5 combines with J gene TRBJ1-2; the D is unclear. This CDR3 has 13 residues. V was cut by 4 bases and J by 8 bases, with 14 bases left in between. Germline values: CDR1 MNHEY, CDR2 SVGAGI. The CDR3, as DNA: TGTGCCAGCAGTTCCCACCGTTTGGGCGGCTACACCTTC. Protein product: CASSSHRLGGYTF.

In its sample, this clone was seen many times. This chain's CDR3 is CAWTGVGYEQYF. The DNA of the CDR3 is TGTGCCTGGACCGGGGTTGGCTACGAGCAGTACTTC. The genes are TRBV30 and TRBJ2-7; a weak D match, TRBD2 (5 bases). Germline CDR1 GTSNPN, CDR2 SVGIG (reference sequence). This CDR3 is 12 amino acids long. V gave up 4 bases and J gave up 3 bases, with 10 bases separating them.

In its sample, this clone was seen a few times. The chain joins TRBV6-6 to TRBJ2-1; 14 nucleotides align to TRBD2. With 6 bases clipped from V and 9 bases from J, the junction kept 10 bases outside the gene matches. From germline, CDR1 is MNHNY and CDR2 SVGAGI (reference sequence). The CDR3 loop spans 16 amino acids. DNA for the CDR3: TGTGCCAGCAGGGAGCGACTAGCGGGAGGGGGGGTTGAGCAGTTCTTC. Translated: CASRERLAGGGVEQFF.

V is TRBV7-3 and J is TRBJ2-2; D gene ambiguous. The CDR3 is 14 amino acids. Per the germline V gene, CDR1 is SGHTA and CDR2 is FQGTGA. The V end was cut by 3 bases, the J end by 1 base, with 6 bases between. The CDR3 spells CASSLAGNTGELFF. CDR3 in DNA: TGTGCCAGCAGCTTGGCAGGGAACACCGGGGAGCTGTTTTTT.

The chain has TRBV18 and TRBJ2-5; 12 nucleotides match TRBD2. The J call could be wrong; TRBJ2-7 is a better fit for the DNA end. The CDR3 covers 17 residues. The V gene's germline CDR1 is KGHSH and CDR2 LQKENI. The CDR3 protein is CASSPGAGLAGIYEQYF. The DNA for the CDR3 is TGTGCCAGCTCCCCGGGGGCAGGACTAGCGGGAATCTACGAGCAGTACTTC.

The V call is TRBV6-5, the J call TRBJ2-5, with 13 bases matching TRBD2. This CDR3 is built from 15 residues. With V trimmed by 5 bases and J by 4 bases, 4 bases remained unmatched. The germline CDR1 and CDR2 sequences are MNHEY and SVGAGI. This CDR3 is CASSPRTSGRETQYF. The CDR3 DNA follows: TGTGCCAGCAGTCCACGGACTAGCGGGAGAGAGACCCAGTACTTC.

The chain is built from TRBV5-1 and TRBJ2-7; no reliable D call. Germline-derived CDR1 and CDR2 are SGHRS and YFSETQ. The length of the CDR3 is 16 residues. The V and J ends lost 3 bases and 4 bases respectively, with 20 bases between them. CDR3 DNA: TGCGCCAGCAGCTCAGGACCGCTCGGGCCCGATTACGAGCAGTACTTC. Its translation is CASSSGPLGPDYEQYF.

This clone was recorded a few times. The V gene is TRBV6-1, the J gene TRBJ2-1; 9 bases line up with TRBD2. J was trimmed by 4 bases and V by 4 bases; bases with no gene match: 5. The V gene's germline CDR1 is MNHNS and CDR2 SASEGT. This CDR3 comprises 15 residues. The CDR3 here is CASSVSSGTYNEQFF. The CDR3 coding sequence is TGTGCCAGCAGTGTATCTAGCGGGACATACAATGAGCAGTTCTTC.

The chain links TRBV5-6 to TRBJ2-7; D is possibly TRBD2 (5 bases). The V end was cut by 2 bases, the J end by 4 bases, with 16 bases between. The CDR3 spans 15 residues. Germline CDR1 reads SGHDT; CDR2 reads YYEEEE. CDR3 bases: TGTGCCAGCAGCTTCTTCCGAGGGCCATTTTACGAGCAGTACTTC. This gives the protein CASSFFRGPFYEQYF. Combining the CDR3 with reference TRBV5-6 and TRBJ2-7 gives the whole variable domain DAGVTQSPTHLIKTRGQQVTLRCSPKSGHDTVSWYQQALGQGPQFIFQYYEEEERQRGNFPDRFSGHQFPNYSSELNVNALLLGDSALYLCASSFFRGPFYEQYFGPGTRLTVT.

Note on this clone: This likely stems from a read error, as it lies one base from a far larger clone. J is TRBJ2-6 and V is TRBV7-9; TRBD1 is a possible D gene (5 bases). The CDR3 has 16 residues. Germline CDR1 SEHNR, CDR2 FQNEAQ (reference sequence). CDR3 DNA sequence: TGTGCCAGCAGCCCCCCGGTCTACTCTGGGGCCAACGCCCTGACTTTC. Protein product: CASSPPVYSGANALTF.

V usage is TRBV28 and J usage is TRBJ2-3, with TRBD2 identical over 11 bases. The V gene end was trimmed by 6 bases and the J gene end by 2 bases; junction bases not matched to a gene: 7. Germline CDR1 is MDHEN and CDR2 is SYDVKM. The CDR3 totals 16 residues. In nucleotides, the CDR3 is TGTGCCAGCAGCTATAGCGGGAGGGACTCCACAGATACGCAGTATTTT. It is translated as CASSYSGRDSTDTQYF. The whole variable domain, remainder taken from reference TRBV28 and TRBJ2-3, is DVKVTQSSRYLVKRTGEKVFLECVQDMDHENMFWYRQDPGLGLRLIYFSYDVKMKEKGDIPEGYSVSREKKERFSLILESASTNQTSMYLCASSYSGRDSTDTQYFGPGTRLTVL.

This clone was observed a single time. DNA for the CDR3: TGCGCCAGCAGCTTTTCTCGGACCTCCTATGGCTACACCTTC. Its translation is CASSFSRTSYGYTF. The chain uses TRBV5-1 and TRBJ1-2; D gene ambiguous. Germline V gene sequence: CDR1 SGHRS, CDR2 YFSETQ. V gave up 2 bases and J gave up 4 bases, with 12 bases separating them. This CDR3 has 14 residues.

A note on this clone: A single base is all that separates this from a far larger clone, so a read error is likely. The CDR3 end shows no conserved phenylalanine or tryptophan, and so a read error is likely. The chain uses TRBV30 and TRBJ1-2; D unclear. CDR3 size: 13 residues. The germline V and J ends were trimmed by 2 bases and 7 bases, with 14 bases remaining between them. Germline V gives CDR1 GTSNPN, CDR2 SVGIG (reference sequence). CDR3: CAWSLTATLGYTL. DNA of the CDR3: TGTGCCTGGAGTCTTACCGCAACACTTGGCTACACCCTC.

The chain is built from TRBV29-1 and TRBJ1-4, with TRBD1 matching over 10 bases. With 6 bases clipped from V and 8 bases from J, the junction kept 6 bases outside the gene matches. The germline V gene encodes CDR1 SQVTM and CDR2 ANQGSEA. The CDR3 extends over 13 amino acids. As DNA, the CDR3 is TGCAGCGTGCGACAGGGGGCTGGGGAAAAACTGTTTTTT. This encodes CSVRQGAGEKLFF.

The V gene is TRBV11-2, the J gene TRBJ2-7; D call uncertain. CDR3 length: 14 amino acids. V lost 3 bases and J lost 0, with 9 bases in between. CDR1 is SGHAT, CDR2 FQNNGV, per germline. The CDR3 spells CASSFSRHSYEQYF. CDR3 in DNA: TGTGCCAGCAGCTTTTCTAGGCACTCCTACGAGCAGTACTTC.

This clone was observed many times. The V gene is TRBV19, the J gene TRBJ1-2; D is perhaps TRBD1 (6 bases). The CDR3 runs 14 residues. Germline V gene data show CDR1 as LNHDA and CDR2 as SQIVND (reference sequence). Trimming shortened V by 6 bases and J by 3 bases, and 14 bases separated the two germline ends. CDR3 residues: CASRRGGMDYGYTF. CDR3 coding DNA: TGTGCCAGTAGGCGTGGGGGCATGGACTATGGCTACACCTTC.

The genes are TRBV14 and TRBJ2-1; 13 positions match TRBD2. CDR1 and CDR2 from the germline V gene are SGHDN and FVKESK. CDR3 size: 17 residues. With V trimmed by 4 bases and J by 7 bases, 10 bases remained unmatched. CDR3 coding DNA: TGTGCCAGCAGCCCGAGACTAGCGGGAGGTCTGTTTAATGAGCAGTTCTTC. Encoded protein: CASSPRLAGGLFNEQFF.

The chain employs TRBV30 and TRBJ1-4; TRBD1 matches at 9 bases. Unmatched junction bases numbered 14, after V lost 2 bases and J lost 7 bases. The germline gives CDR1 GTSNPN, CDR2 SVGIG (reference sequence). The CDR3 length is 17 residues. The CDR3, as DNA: TGTGCCTGGAGTTCACTGGGACAGGGCAGGGGGTTTGAAAAACTGTTTTTT. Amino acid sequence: CAWSSLGQGRGFEKLFF.

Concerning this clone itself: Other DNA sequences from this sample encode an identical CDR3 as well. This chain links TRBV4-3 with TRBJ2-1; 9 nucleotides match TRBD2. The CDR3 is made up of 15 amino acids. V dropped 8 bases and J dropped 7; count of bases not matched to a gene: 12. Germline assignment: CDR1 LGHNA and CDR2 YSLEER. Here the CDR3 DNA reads TGCGCCAGCGGACGGACCAGCGGGAGGAATAATGAGCAGTTCTTC. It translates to CASGRTSGRNNEQFF.

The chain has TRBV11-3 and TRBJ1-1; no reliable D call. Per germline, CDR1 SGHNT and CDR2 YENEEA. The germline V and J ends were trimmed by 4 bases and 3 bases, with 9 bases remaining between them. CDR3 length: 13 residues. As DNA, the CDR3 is TGTGCCAGCAGCTATAGGGTCGACACTGAAGCTTTCTTT. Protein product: CASSYRVDTEAFF.

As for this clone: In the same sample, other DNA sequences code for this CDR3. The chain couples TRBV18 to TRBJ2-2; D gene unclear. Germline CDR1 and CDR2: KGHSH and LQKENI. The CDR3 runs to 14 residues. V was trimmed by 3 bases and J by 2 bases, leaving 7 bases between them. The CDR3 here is CASSPGLNTGELFF. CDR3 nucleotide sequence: TGTGCCAGCTCACCCGGCCTAAACACCGGGGAGCTGTTTTTT.

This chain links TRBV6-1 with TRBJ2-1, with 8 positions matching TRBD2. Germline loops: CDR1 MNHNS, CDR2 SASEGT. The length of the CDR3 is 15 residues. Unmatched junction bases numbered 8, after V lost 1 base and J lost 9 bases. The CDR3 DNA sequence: TGTGCCAGCAGTGAAGAGGTAGCGGGATACGGTGAGCAGTTCTTC. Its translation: CASSEEVAGYGEQFF.

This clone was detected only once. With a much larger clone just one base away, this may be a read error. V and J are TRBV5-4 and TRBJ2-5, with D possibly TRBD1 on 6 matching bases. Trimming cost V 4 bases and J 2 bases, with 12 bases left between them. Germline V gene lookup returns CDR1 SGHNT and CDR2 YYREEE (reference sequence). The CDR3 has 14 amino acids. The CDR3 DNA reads TGTGCCAGCAGCCCCGGGACACAACAAGAGACCCAGTACTTC. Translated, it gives CASSPGTQQETQYF. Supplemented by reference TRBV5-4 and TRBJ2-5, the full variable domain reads ETGVTQSPTHLIKTRGQQVTLRCSSQSGHNTVSWYQQALGQGPQFIFQYYREEENGRGNFPPRFSGLQFPNYSSELNVNALELDDSALYLCASSPGTQQETQYFGPGTRLLVL.

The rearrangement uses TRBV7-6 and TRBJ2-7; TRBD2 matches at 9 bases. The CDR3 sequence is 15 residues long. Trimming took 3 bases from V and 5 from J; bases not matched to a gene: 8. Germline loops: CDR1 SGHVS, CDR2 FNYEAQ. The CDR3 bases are TGTGCCAGCAGCTTTCTTAGCGGGAGTCGAAACGAGCAGTACTTC. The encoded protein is CASSFLSGSRNEQYF.

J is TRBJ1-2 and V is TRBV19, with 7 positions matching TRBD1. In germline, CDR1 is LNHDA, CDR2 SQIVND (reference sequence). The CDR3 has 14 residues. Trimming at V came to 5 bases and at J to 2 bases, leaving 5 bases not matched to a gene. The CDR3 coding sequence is TGTGCCAGTAGTCCCGACAGGGTGAACTATGGCTACACCTTC. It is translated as CASSPDRVNYGYTF. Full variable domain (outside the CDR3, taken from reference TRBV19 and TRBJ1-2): DGGITQSPKYLFRKEGQNVTLSCEQNLNHDAMYWYRQDPGQGLRLIYYSQIVNDFQKGDIAEGYSVSREKKESFPLTVTSAQKNPTAFYLCASSPDRVNYGYTFGSGTRLTVV.